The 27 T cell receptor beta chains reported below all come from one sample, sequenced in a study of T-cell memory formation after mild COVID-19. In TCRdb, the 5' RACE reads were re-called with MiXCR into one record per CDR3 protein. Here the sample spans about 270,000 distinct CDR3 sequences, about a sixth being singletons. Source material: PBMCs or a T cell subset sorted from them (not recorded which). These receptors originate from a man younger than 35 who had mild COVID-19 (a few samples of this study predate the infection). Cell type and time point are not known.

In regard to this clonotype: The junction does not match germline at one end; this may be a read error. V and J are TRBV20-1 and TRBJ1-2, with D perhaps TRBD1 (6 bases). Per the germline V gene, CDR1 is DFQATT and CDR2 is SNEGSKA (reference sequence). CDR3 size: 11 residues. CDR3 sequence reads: CSARVLGQNSF. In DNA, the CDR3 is TGCAGTGCTAGAGTCCTGGGACAAAATTCATTC.

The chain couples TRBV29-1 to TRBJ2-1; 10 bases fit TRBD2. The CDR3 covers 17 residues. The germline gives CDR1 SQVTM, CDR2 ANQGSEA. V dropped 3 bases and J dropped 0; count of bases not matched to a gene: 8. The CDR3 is CSVDGERGGLSYNEQFF. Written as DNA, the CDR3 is TGCAGCGTTGACGGGGAGCGGGGGGGCCTCTCCTACAATGAGCAGTTCTTC.

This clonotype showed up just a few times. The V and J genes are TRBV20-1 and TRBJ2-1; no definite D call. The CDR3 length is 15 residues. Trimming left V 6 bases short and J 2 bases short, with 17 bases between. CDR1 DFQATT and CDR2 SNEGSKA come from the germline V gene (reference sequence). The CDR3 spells CSAHEYLGTYNEQFF. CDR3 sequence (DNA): TGCAGTGCCCACGAATACTTGGGAACCTACAATGAGCAGTTCTTC.

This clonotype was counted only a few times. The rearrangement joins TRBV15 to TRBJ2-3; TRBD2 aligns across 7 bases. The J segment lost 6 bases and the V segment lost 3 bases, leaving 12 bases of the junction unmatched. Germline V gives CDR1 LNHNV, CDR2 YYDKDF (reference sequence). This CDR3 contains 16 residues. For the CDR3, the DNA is TGTGCCACCAGCAGGGGCTCTAGCGGAGTGGGCGATACGCAGTATTTT. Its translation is CATSRGSSGVGDTQYF.

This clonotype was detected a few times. This CDR3 is CASNTQGARTEAFF. The CDR3 nucleotides are TGTGCCAGCAATACACAGGGGGCGCGGACTGAAGCTTTCTTT. This chain joins TRBV28 and TRBJ1-1; 9 bases agree with TRBD1. The germline CDR1 and CDR2 sequences are MDHEN and SYDVKM. V shed 7 bases and J 5 bases; nucleotides not matched to a gene: 8. The CDR3 totals 14 residues. The variable domain in full, with the rest retrieved from reference TRBV28 and TRBJ1-1, is DVKVTQSSRYLVKRTGEKVFLECVQDMDHENMFWYRQDPGLGLRLIYFSYDVKMKEKGDIPEGYSVSREKKERFSLILESASTNQTSMYLCASNTQGARTEAFFGQGTRLTVV.

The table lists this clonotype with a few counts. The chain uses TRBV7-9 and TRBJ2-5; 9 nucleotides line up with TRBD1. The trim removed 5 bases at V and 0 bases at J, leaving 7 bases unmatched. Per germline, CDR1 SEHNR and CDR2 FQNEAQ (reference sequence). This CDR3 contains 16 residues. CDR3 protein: CASSQATGGYQETQYF. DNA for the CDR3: TGTGCCAGCAGCCAAGCGACAGGGGGGTACCAAGAGACCCAGTACTTC.

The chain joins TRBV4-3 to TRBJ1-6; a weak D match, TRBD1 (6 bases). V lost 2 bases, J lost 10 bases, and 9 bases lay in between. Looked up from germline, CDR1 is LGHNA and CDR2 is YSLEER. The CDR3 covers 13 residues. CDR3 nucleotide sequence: TGCGCCAGCAGCCAAACAGGGAAGTCACCCCTCCACTTT. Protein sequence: CASSQTGKSPLHF.

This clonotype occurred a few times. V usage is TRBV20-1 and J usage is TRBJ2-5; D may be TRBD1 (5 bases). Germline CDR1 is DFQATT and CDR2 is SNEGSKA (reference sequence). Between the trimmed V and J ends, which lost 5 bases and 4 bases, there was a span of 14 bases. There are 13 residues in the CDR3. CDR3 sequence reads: CSAPGASIETQYF. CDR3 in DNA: TGCAGTGCTCCTGGGGCCTCTATAGAGACCCAGTACTTC.

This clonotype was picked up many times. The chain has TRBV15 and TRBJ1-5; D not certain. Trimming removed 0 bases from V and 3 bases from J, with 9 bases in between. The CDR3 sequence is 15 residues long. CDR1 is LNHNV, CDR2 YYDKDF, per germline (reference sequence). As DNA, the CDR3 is TGTGCCACCAGCAGAGATTTGCAGGTCAATCAGCCCCAGCATTTT. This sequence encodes CATSRDLQVNQPQHF.

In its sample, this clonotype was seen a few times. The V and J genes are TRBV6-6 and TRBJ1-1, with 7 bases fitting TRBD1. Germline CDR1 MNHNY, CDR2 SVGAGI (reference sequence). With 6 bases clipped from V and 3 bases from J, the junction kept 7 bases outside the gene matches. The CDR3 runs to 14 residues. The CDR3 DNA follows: TGTGCCAGCAGACCCAGGGGGTGGGACACTGAAGCTTTCTTT. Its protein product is CASRPRGWDTEAFF.

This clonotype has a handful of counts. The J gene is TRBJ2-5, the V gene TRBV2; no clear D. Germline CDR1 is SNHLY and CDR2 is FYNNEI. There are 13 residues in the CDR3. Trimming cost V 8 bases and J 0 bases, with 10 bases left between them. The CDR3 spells CASLLSYQETQYF. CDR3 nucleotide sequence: TGTGCCAGCCTTCTTTCGTACCAAGAGACCCAGTACTTC.

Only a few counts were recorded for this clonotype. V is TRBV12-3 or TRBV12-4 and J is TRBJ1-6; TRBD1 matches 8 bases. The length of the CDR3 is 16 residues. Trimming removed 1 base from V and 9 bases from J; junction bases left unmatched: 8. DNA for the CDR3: TGTGCCAGCAGTTTAGTACATGGCAGGGGGCTTTCACCCCTCCACTTT. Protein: CASSLVHGRGLSPLHF.

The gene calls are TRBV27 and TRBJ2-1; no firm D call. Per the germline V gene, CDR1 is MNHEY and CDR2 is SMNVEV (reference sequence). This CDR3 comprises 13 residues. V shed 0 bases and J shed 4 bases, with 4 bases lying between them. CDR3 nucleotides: TGTGCCAGCAGTTTATCTGAGTACAATGAGCAGTTCTTC. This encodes CASSLSEYNEQFF.

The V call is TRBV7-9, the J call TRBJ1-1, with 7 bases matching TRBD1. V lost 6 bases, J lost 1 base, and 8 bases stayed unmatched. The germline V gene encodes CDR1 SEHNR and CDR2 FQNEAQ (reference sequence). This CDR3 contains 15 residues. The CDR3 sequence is CASRQLTGTNTEAFF. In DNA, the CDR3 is TGTGCCAGCAGGCAATTGACAGGGACGAACACTGAAGCTTTCTTT.

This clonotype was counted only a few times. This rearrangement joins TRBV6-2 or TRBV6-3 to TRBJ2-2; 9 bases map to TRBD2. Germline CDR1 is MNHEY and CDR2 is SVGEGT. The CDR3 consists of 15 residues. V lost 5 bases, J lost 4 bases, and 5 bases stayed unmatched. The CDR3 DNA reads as TGTGCCAGCAGTATCACACTAGCGGGCACCGGGGAGCTGTTTTTT. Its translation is CASSITLAGTGELFF.

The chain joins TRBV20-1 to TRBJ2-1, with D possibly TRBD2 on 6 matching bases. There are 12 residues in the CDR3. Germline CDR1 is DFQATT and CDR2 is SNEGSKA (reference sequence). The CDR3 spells CSRGKEYNEQFF. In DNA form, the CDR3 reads TGCAGCCGGGGGAAAGAGTACAATGAGCAGTTCTTC.

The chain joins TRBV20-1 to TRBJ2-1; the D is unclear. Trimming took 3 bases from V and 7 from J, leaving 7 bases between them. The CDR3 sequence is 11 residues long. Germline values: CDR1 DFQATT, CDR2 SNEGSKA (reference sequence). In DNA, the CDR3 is TGCAGTGCTAGTTGGGCGAATGAGCAGTTCTTC. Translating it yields CSASWANEQFF.

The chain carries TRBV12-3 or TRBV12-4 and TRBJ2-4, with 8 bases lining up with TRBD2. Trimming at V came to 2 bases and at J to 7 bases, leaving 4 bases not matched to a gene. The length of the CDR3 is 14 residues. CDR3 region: CASSLSGGWNIQYF. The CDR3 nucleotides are TGTGCCAGCAGTTTATCGGGGGGGTGGAACATTCAGTACTTC.

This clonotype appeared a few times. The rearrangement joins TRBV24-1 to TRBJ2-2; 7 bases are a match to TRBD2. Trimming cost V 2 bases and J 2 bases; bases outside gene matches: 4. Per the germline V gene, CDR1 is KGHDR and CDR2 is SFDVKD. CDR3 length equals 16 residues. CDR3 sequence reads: CATSDSGRGNTGELFF. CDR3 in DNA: TGTGCCACCAGTGATTCAGGGAGGGGCAACACCGGGGAGCTGTTTTTT.

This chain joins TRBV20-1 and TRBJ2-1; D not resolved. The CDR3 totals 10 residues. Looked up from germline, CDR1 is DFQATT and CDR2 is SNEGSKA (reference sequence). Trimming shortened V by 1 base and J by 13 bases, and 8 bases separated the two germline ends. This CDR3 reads CSARAGRQFF. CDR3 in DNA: TGCAGTGCTAGAGCCGGACGACAGTTCTTC.

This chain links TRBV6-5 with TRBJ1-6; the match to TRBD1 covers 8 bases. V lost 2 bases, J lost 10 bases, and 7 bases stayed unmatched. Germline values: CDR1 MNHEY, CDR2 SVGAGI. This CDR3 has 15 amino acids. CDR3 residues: CASSYGGTGPSPLHF. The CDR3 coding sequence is TGTGCCAGCAGTTACGGTGGGACAGGCCCCTCACCCCTCCACTTT.

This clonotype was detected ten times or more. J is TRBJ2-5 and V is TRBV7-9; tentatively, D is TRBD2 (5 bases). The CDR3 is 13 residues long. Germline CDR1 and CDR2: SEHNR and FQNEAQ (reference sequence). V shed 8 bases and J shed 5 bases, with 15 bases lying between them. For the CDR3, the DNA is TGTGCCAGCCGCCGTCCCGGGGAGGAGACCCAGTACTTC. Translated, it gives CASRRPGEETQYF.

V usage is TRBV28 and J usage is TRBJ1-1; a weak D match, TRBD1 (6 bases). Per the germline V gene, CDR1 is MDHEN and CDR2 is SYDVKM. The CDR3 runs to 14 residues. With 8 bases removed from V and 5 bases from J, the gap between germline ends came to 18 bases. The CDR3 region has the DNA TGTGCCAGCGCCGATGGGGGGGCAGGGACTGAAGCTTTCTTT. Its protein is CASADGGAGTEAFF.

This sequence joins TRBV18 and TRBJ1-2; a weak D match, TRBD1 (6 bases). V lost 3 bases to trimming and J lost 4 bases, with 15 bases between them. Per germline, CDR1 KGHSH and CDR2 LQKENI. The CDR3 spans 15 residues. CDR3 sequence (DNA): TGTGCCAGCTCACCGGGGGCGACCACCATCTATGGCTACACCTTC. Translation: CASSPGATTIYGYTF. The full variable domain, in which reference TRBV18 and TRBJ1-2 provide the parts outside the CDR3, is NAGVMQNPRHLVRRRGQEARLRCSPMKGHSHVYWYRQLPEEGLKFMVYLQKENIIDESGMPKERFSAEFPKEGPSILRIQQVVRGDSAAYFCASSPGATTIYGYTFGSGTRLTVV.

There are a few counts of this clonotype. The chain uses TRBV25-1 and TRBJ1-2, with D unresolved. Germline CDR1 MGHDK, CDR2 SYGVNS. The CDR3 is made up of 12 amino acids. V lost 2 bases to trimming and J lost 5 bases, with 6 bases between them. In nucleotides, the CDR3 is TGTGCCAGCAGTGAACCCGGGTATGGCTACACCTTC. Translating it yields CASSEPGYGYTF.

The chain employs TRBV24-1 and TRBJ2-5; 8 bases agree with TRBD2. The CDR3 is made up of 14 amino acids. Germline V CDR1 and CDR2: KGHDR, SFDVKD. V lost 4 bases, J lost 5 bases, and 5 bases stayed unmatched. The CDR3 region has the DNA TGTGCCACCAGTGAGCGGGGGGCCCGGGAGACCCAGTACTTC. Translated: CATSERGARETQYF.

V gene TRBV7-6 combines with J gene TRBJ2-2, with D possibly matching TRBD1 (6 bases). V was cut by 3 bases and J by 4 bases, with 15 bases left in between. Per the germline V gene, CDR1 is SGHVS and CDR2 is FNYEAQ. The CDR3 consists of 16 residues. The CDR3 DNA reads TGTGCCAGCAGCTTGGCCAGGGGTCCGTTCACCGGGGAGCTGTTTTTT. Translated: CASSLARGPFTGELFF.